This T cell receptor (beta chain) is drawn from a study of response to subunit inactivated influenza vaccine. TCRdb reanalysed the RT-PCR reads using MiXCR and keeps one entry per CDR3 protein. This table has 650,000 to 800,000 distinct CDR3 sequences, 15% to 20% appearing once. Study-wide findings and caveats: T cells newly recruited by each seasonal influenza vaccination are few, the authors suggested.

This clonotype showed up just a few times. Antigen: not known. Germline assignment: CDR1 SGHRS and CDR2 YFSETQ. There are 15 residues in the CDR3. V lost 0 bases, J lost 3 bases, and 10 bases lay in between. This chain uses TRBV5-1 with TRBJ2-1, with D tentatively TRBD2 (5 bases). This receptor was obtained from a man aged 45-65 years who received an inactivated influenza vaccine. Source: PBMCs from blood, taken around 5 days after vaccination. CDR3 loop: CASSLVQEGYNEQFF. The DNA for the CDR3 is TGCGCCAGCAGCTTGGTGCAAGAGGGCTACAATGAGCAGTTCTTC.